The 30 T cell receptor beta chains below all came from one sample that was sequenced in a study of blood T cell repertoires in COVID-19. Method: immunoSEQ multiplex PCR; TCRdb's copy keeps in-frame clones and lacks some. Of some 20,000 clones listed, less than 95% are singletons. Source material: peripheral blood. The receptors shown here come from a human donor in a cohort sampled during active COVID-19.

V and J are TRBV19 and TRBJ1-3; 10 bases match TRBD1. The germline CDR1 and CDR2 sequences are LNHDA and SQIVND (reference sequence). The V gene end was trimmed by 5 bases and the J gene end by 5 bases; junction bases not matched to a gene: 12. This CDR3 contains 17 residues. The CDR3 reads CASSPQSRDRGRNTIYF. The CDR3 DNA reads as TGTGCCAGTAGTCCCCAGTCACGGGACAGGGGAAGAAACACCATATATTTT.

This rearrangement joins TRBV21-1 to TRBJ2-7; the table names TRBD2, a call not compared with the DNA. TRBV21-1 is tagged as a pseudogene. CDR3 length: 18 amino acids. CDR3 nucleotide sequence: TGTGCCAGCAGCAAAGAAGGGCTAGCGGGGACTAACTCCTACGAGCAGTACTTC. The encoded protein is CASSKEGLAGTNSYEQYF.

This sequence joins TRBV3-1 (or the pseudogene TRBV3-2) and TRBJ1-1, with 8 bases lining up with TRBD1. Looked up from germline, CDR1 is LGHDT and CDR2 is YNNKEL (reference sequence). This CDR3 is 16 amino acids long. Trimming took 3 bases from V and 4 from J; bases not matched to a gene: 10. CDR3 in amino acids: CASSHAARGRATEAFF. As DNA, the CDR3 is TGTGCCAGCAGCCATGCTGCCAGGGGGCGGGCCACTGAAGCTTTCTTT.

V and J are TRBV7-2 and TRBJ2-3; the D gene is possibly TRBD2 (7 bases). V gave up 4 bases and J gave up 2 bases, with 19 bases separating them. The CDR3 is made up of 17 amino acids. Germline CDR1 SGHTA, CDR2 FQGNSA. CDR3 in DNA: TGTGCCAGCAGCTCCTGGGGGGGGACACCTGACACAGATACGCAGTATTTT. Amino acids: CASSSWGGTPDTDTQYF.

The rearrangement joins TRBV7-8 to TRBJ1-1, with a weak D call TRBD1 (6 bases). Germline V gene data show CDR1 as SGHVS and CDR2 as FQNEAQ. V was pared by 1 base and J by 6 bases, with 15 bases between. The CDR3 spans 15 residues. In DNA, the CDR3 is TGTGCCAGCAGCTTAGATGGCCCAGGGGTATCTGAAGCTTTCTTT. It specifies CASSLDGPGVSEAFF.

This clone was found once. The chain couples TRBV6-2 or TRBV6-3 to TRBJ2-1; 11 bases map to TRBD2. The J segment lost 9 bases and the V segment lost 6 bases, leaving 7 bases of the junction unmatched. The germline V gene has CDR1 MNHEY and CDR2 SVGEGT. The CDR3 has 14 amino acids. CDR3 in amino acids: CASSFTSGSFEQFF. The CDR3 DNA sequence: TGTGCCAGCAGCTTTACTAGCGGGAGTTTTGAGCAGTTCTTC.

The V gene is TRBV7-2, the J gene TRBJ1-1; no clear D gene. Trimming pared 5 bases from V and 0 bases from J, leaving 13 bases between. Germline loops: CDR1 SGHTA, CDR2 FQGNSA. The CDR3 extends over 15 amino acids. The CDR3 DNA is TGTGCCAGCAGCCCTAGGAAAGGTATGAACACTGAAGCTTTCTTT. The encoded protein is CASSPRKGMNTEAFF.

V usage is TRBV19 and J usage is TRBJ1-2; D remains unclear. V was pared by 4 bases and J by 8 bases, with 17 bases between. CDR1 is LNHDA, CDR2 SQIVND, per germline (reference sequence). This CDR3 spans 14 amino acids. CDR3 coding DNA: TGTGCCAGTAGTACATCCCGGGAAACGGGCGGCTACACCTTC. Protein: CASSTSRETGGYTF.

The genes are TRBV10-1 and TRBJ1-3; 10 bases fit TRBD1. Trimming at V came to 6 bases and at J to 2 bases, leaving 7 bases not matched to a gene. The CDR3 is made up of 16 amino acids. Germline CDR1 and CDR2: WNHNN and SYGVQD (reference sequence). The CDR3 loop reads CASRGDRGGAGNTIYF. As DNA, the CDR3 is TGCGCCAGCAGGGGGGACAGGGGCGGGGCTGGAAACACCATATATTTT.

The sample holds a few counts of this clone. The chain has TRBV7-2 and TRBJ2-4, with D uncertain. Deletions cut 4 bases from V and 4 bases from J, with 11 bases between. CDR1 is SGHTA, CDR2 FQGNSA, per germline. The CDR3 totals 14 residues. CDR3 in DNA: TGTGCCAGCAGCTCATCCGAGGTTAAAAACATTCAGTACTTC. This sequence encodes CASSSSEVKNIQYF.

V gene TRBV5-1 combines with J gene TRBJ1-4; 10 bases map to TRBD1. The CDR3 has 14 amino acids. The ends lost 4 bases at V and 8 bases at J; junction bases unmatched: 5. From germline, CDR1 is SGHRS and CDR2 YFSETQ. The CDR3 here is CASSVGQGHEKLFF. CDR3 nucleotides: TGCGCCAGCAGCGTGGGACAGGGGCACGAAAAACTGTTTTTT.

The genes are TRBV24-1 and TRBJ1-5; a possible D gene is TRBD1 (6 bases). V was trimmed by 3 bases and J by 3 bases, leaving 8 bases between them. From germline, CDR1 is KGHDR and CDR2 SFDVKD. The CDR3 contains 14 residues. CDR3 in DNA: TGTGCCACCAGTGATGGACAGTACAATCAGCCCCAGCATTTT. Protein sequence: CATSDGQYNQPQHF.

V gene TRBV6-6 combines with J gene TRBJ1-5, with TRBD1 matching 7 bases. Trimming removed 4 bases from V and 0 bases from J; junction bases left unmatched: 6. Germline V lookup: CDR1 MNHNY, CDR2 SVGAGI (reference sequence). The CDR3 contains 16 residues. The CDR3 nucleotides read TGTGCCAGCAGTTTCCTGGGACAGTCTAGCAATCAGCCCCAGCATTTT. Translated: CASSFLGQSSNQPQHF.

The V call is TRBV6-6, the J call TRBJ1-2, with TRBD1 identical over 7 bases. The germline gives CDR1 MNHNY, CDR2 SVGAGI (reference sequence). The CDR3 is 13 residues long. V shed 5 bases and J 2 bases; nucleotides not matched to a gene: 2. CDR3 amino acids: CASSKDRNYGYTF. CDR3 coding DNA: TGTGCCAGCAGTAAGGACAGGAACTATGGCTACACCTTC.

This clone was detected once. This chain uses TRBV18 with TRBJ1-3; no clear D gene. Germline lookup yields CDR1 KGHSH and CDR2 LQKENI. Between the trimmed V and J ends, which lost 2 bases and 4 bases, there was a span of 9 bases. The CDR3 contains 14 residues. CDR3 nucleotide sequence: TGTGCCAGCTCACCAGGGCAGATCGGAAACACCATATATTTT. It specifies CASSPGQIGNTIYF.

This sequence joins TRBV13 and TRBJ2-2, with TRBD2 matching over 7 bases. V lost 7 bases, J lost 0 bases, and 8 bases stayed unmatched. The CDR3 length is 16 residues. CDR1 PRHDT and CDR2 FYEKMQ come from the germline V gene (reference sequence). The CDR3: CASTRAGYTNTGELFF. The CDR3, as DNA: TGTGCCAGCACCAGAGCGGGATATACGAACACCGGGGAGCTGTTTTTT.

The rearrangement joins TRBV9 to TRBJ1-1; tentatively, D is TRBD1 (6 bases). CDR3 size: 14 residues. In germline, CDR1 is SGDLS, CDR2 YYNGEE. V was pared by 3 bases and J by 3 bases, with 12 bases between. The CDR3, as DNA: TGTGCCAGCAGCGAGGGGGTTGGGGACACTGAAGCTTTCTTT. It yields the protein CASSEGVGDTEAFF.

V usage is TRBV7-9 and J usage is TRBJ2-3; D might be TRBD2 (5 bases). The V end was cut by 2 bases, the J end by 6 bases, with 6 bases between. This CDR3 is 12 amino acids long. Germline V gives CDR1 SEHNR, CDR2 FQNEAQ (reference sequence). CDR3 protein: CASSLSSDTQYF. CDR3 bases: TGTGCCAGCAGCTTATCTAGCGATACGCAGTATTTT.

This chain uses TRBV5-1 with TRBJ2-3, with a possible D match to TRBD2 (5 bases). The V and J ends lost 2 bases and 4 bases respectively, with 8 bases between them. Germline V gives CDR1 SGHRS, CDR2 YFSETQ. The CDR3 covers 13 residues. The CDR3 sequence: CASSLAASDTQYF. CDR3 coding DNA: TGCGCCAGCAGCTTAGCGGCTTCAGATACGCAGTATTTT.

The chain uses TRBV7-9 and TRBJ2-7; 8 positions match TRBD2. This CDR3 is 14 amino acids long. J gave up 9 bases and V 10 bases, and 17 bases lay outside the gene matches. CDR1 and CDR2 (germline): SEHNR, FQNEAQ (reference sequence). CDR3 protein: CATTTGTRGTGQYF. The CDR3 DNA sequence: TGTGCCACCACGACCGGGACTAGGGGCACCGGGCAGTACTTC.

The rearrangement uses TRBV4-1 and TRBJ1-5, with a tentative D call TRBD1 (5 bases). Germline V gene data show CDR1 as MGHRA and CDR2 as YSYEKL. This CDR3 spans 15 amino acids. V gave up 7 bases and J gave up 3 bases, with 16 bases separating them. The CDR3 sequence is CASTQTVFFNQPQHF. The CDR3 DNA is TGCGCCAGCACCCAGACAGTTTTCTTCAATCAGCCCCAGCATTTT.

The gene calls are TRBV7-8 and TRBJ2-7, with D tentatively TRBD1 (5 bases). The ends were cut back, 1 base at V and 6 bases at J, with 13 bases in the middle. Germline V gene data show CDR1 as SGHVS and CDR2 as FQNEAQ. The CDR3 has 14 residues. CDR3 nucleotides: TGTGCCAGCAGCTTAGGGGGCAACTCCGGCGAGCAGTACGTC. This gives the protein CASSLGGNSGEQYV.

The rearrangement uses TRBV7-9 and TRBJ2-1, with TRBD2 identical over 8 bases. The CDR3 length is 15 residues. In germline, CDR1 is SEHNR, CDR2 FQNEAQ (reference sequence). Unmatched junction bases numbered 5, after V lost 2 bases and J lost 5 bases. The CDR3 loop reads CASSLTGTSNNEQFF. The CDR3 region has the DNA TGTGCCAGCAGCTTAACCGGGACTAGTAACAATGAGCAGTTCTTC.

The CDR3 here is CASSHPRGSTDTQYF. The CDR3 DNA is TGTGCCAGCAGCCACCCCCGAGGTAGCACAGATACGCAGTATTTT. V and J are TRBV7-8 and TRBJ2-3, with D hard to call. V gave up 5 bases and J gave up 0 bases, with 12 bases separating them. The germline V gene encodes CDR1 SGHVS and CDR2 FQNEAQ. The length of the CDR3 is 15 residues.

This rearrangement joins TRBV5-1 to TRBJ1-1, with a weak D call TRBD1 (6 bases). The CDR3 spans 15 residues. Germline CDR1 reads SGHRS; CDR2 reads YFSETQ. Trimming removed 0 bases at V and 1 base at J, with 10 bases between. The CDR3 nucleotides are TGCGCCAGCAGCTTGGTGCAGGGGAGGAACACTGAAGCTTTCTTT. Amino acid sequence: CASSLVQGRNTEAFF.

This sequence joins TRBV11-2 and TRBJ1-1; possible D gene TRBD1, 5 bases. Germline assignment: CDR1 SGHAT and CDR2 FQNNGV. Trimming pared 2 bases from V and 4 bases from J, leaving 8 bases between. The CDR3 has 13 residues. The CDR3: CASSLLQGTEAFF. The CDR3 region has the DNA TGTGCCAGCAGCTTACTCCAGGGCACTGAAGCTTTCTTT. The whole variable domain, remainder taken from reference TRBV11-2 and TRBJ1-1, is EAGVAQSPRYKIIEKRQSVAFWCNPISGHATLYWYQQILGQGPKLLIQFQNNGVVDDSQLPKDRFSAERLKGVDSTLKIQPAKLEDSAVYLCASSLLQGTEAFFGQGTRLTVV.

The chain recombines TRBV28 with TRBJ1-1; D remains unclear. Germline V gives CDR1 MDHEN, CDR2 SYDVKM. The CDR3 is 15 residues long. V gave up 4 bases and J gave up 0 bases, with 12 bases separating them. Written as DNA, the CDR3 is TGTGCCAGCAGTTCGCCAGGCCTTATGAACACTGAAGCTTTCTTT. It is translated as CASSSPGLMNTEAFF.

This clone was seen more than once but under ten times. This rearrangement joins TRBV7-2 to TRBJ2-1, with 7 positions matching TRBD2. After removal of 5 bases from V and 15 bases from J, the junction contained 19 bases not matched to a gene. Germline V gene sequence: CDR1 SGHTA, CDR2 FQGNSA. The CDR3 consists of 15 residues. CDR3 nucleotide sequence: TGTGCCAGCAGCCCTTCCTTTGGGCGACTAGCTAGGGTGTTCTTC. Its translation: CASSPSFGRLARVFF.

The V call is TRBV5-1, the J call TRBJ1-5, with D perhaps TRBD1 (5 bases). V was trimmed by 2 bases and J by 2 bases, leaving 11 bases between them. The germline gives CDR1 SGHRS, CDR2 YFSETQ. CDR3 length: 15 amino acids. The CDR3 loop reads CASSLDDSRNQPQHF. CDR3 DNA sequence: TGCGCCAGCAGCTTAGATGACAGTCGCAATCAGCCCCAGCATTTT.

V usage is TRBV14 and J usage is TRBJ2-3; 8 bases agree with TRBD2. V was clipped by 6 bases and J by 6 bases; unmatched bases: 11. From germline, CDR1 is SGHDN and CDR2 FVKESK. The CDR3 is made up of 15 amino acids. CDR3 sequence: CASRGIAGRVDTQYF. The CDR3 DNA sequence: TGTGCCAGCAGAGGTATAGCGGGGCGGGTTGATACGCAGTATTTT.